This entry describes one TCR beta chain. Its antigen is currently not known. Base qualities were left out, and no much larger clone turns up one base away. The record originates from a study of OX40 agonist ivuxolimab in advanced cancers. About the study as a whole: Ivuxolimab was a fully human IgG2 agonistic monoclonal antibody targeting the costimulatory receptor OX40 (CD134). Intravenous ivuxolimab was administered to patients every 2 weeks at six dose levels: 0.01, 0.1, 0.3, 1.5, 3 and 10 mg/kg. Among the approximately 54 dose-escalation patients, some 19 had hepatocellular carcinoma, around 15 melanoma, 9 renal cell carcinoma and 9 head and neck cancer. In the dose-escalation cohort, 75% to 90% of patients were male, and the mean age was around 65 years with a range of roughly 23 to 79. Prior anti-PD-1, anti-PD-L1 or anti-CTLA-4 therapy was permitted, and checkpoint inhibitors had been received by 30% to 40% of dose-escalation patients. Partial responses occurred in three dose-escalation patients, of whom one had hepatocellular carcinoma and two had cutaneous melanoma. Peripheral TCRbeta sequencing was intended to test whether TCR sequence diversity was altered and clonal T-cell expansion was caused by ivuxolimab. The paper describes the monotherapy dose-escalation part (N of about 47 patients) of the phase I trial of ivuxolimab.

The trial excluded patients who had a history of autoimmune disease or were on systemic immunosuppression. In every dose cohort, peripheral blood was drawn for TCR sequencing at baseline, cycle 4 day 1, and cycle 7 day 1. The samples were drawn from a first-in-human, open-label, multicenter phase I dose-escalation trial of ivuxolimab. Adults with locally advanced or metastatic melanoma, renal cell carcinoma, hepatocellular carcinoma or head and neck squamous cell carcinoma were enrolled in the trial. Before TCR sequencing, CD4+ and CD8+ T cells were separately sorted from peripheral blood. On the study overall, not on this receptor specifically: After ivuxolimab, expanded clones were on average more numerous among CD8+ T cells than among CD4+ T cells. In the 0.1-3.0 mg/kg groups, partial responders were among the patients with the lowest normalized peripheral clonal expansion, particularly in CD8+ T cells. At doses from 0.1 to 3.0 mg/kg, clonal expansion was seen in both CD4+ and CD8+ blood T cells between baseline and week 6. The antigen specificity of the clonally expanded peripheral T cells was not determined. Low levels of normalized T-cell clonal expansion were also seen in some patients who did not respond.

Genomic DNA was extracted from sorted cells for sequencing of the TCRbeta CDR3 region. The immunoSEQ Assay was used for sequencing of TCRbeta CDR3 regions. TCRdb stores this immuneACCESS table with in-frame sequences only. Part of the clones is absent; in the studies checked, under half of the shortfall reflects unresolved V genes, and no reason is known for the rest. This sample has roughly 89,000 clones in its table, and about 90% of those were observed once. The ten biggest clones cover 6.5% to 9% of the sample. The receptor comes from an adult with an advanced solid tumor such as melanoma, head and neck, liver or kidney cancer. This specimen was CD4+ or CD8+ T cells sorted from blood, taken in a trial of the OX40 agonist ivuxolimab.

DNA sequence: TGCGCCAGCAGCCAAGAGTCAGTTTACACAGATACGCAGTATTTT. Its translation is CASSQESVYTDTQYF. The rearranged chain carries TRBV4-1 and TRBJ2-3; the D gene is not confidently resolved. The junction shows trimming of 0 bases on V and 2 bases on J, plus 9 bases between the germline ends. Including cysteine and phenylalanine, the CDR3 has 15 amino acids. Just the 45-base CDR3 DNA is kept, in frame starting at base 1. The germline V gene gives CDR1 as MGHRA and CDR2 as YSYEKL.